The entry that follows covers one TCR beta chain sequence. The sample belongs to a study of blood T cell repertoires in COVID-19. On the study more broadly: T cells, B-cell-depleted T cells, or PBMCs supplied cDNA or gDNA.

The CDR3 loop spans 13 amino acids. Germline CDR1 and CDR2: MNHEY and SVGAGI. V shed 6 bases, J shed 10 bases, and the junction held 5 bases outside the gene matches. Assay used: immunoSEQ multiplex PCR; TCRdb lists only in-frame clones, some missing. This sample has 150,000 to 200,000 clones; roughly 78% occur once, and the top ten carry roughly 2.8%. This clonotype originated in a woman at least 80 years old with active or convalescent COVID-19. The chain carries TRBV6-5 and TRBJ1-6; 8 nucleotides agree with TRBD1. The sequenced sample was peripheral blood. The CDR3 DNA follows: TGTGCCAGCAGCCAGGGGGCGCGATCACCCCTCCACTTT. Residues: CASSQGARSPLHF.